This T cell receptor beta chain was observed in a study of breast tumors, draining lymph nodes, adjacent tissues. TCRdb analysed the multiplex PCR reads with MiXCR anew, one entry per CDR3 protein. The table has 150,000 to 250,000 distinct CDR3 sequences, 31% seen once. Germline loops: CDR1 MNHNY, CDR2 SVGAGI (reference sequence). V was pared by 5 bases and J by 2 bases, with 9 bases of the junction left unmatched. The length of the CDR3 is 15 residues. This clonotype was recorded at least ten times. Samples came from axillary lymph nodes draining the breast cancer. The V gene is TRBV6-6, the J gene TRBJ2-7, with 7 nucleotides matching TRBD1. Sequenced material: axillary lymph node tissue. The sequence was collected from a female donor with breast cancer. Some clones in this sample may be carry-over from other donors' samples. This CDR3 is CASSNRQGQTYEQYF. CDR3 bases: TGTGCCAGCAGTAACAGACAGGGTCAAACCTACGAGCAGTACTTC.